This T cell receptor (beta chain) was recovered during a study of CD8+ T cells in alopecia areata (dated by TCRdb to 2016 to 2018). General notes on the study: The treated patients took part in an open-label pilot trial in which moderate-to-severe alopecia areata was treated with oral tofacitinib at 5 to 10 mg twice daily. Patients stayed on tofacitinib for 6 to 18 months and then had 6 months of follow-up off drug so that delayed response and recurrence could be assessed. In treated patients, disease severity was measured using the SALT score, which gives the percentage of scalp surface area affected. In both human patients and the C3H/HeJ mouse model, the study applied high-throughput TCRbeta sequencing to look at T cell clonal expansion in alopecia areata. Scalp tissue and sorted CD4+ and CD8+ peripheral blood T cells from patchy and totalis/universalis alopecia areata patients and from healthy controls were covered by human TCRbeta sequencing. Biopsies were taken from tofacitinib-treated patients at baseline and at 4 and 24 weeks of treatment, and a later scalp biopsy was taken in several of the tofacitinib-treated patients. Clonality in the scalp was compared among normal scalp (n=4), patchy alopecia areata scalp (n=8), and alopecia totalis/universalis scalp (n=8). RNA came from the PAXgene miRNA kit for fixed scalp, the miRNeasy kit for PBMCs, and the RNeasy kit for mouse skin. Amplification of TCRbeta CDR3 regions was done by immunoSEQ multiplex PCR using 35 Vbeta forward primers and 13 Jbeta reverse primers.

To prepare the library, the immunoSEQ multiplex PCR assay was applied. For TCR sequencing, RNA was extracted from every sample and reverse transcribed into cDNA to serve as template. First-strand cDNA was synthesized using SuperScript III with a 2:1 mix of oligo-dT and random hexamers. A synthetic immune receptor repertoire was used to measure amplification bias, and any remaining bias was corrected computationally. The original pipeline was this. Raw reads were preprocessed to remove errors, and CDR3 was defined by IMGT conventions from the conserved cysteine to phenylalanine. Clonality was calculated as 1 minus Shannon entropy normalized by log2 of the number of productive unique TCRs. Whether scalp clones were CD4 or CD8 was inferred by matching scalp TCRbeta sequences against CD4 and CD8 repertoires sorted from blood. TCRdb took over this immuneACCESS table, retaining in-frame rearrangements with V and J assigned. Such tables are incomplete; in checked studies, under half of the missing clones stem from an unresolved V gene, and the remainder is unexplained. V, J and clone size were drawn from that table, and D and trimming were deduced from the DNA. The sample includes around 200,000 clones, with under 70% observed a single time. Around 4.3% of the sample comes from the top ten.

Results the study describes overall, beyond this receptor: With tofacitinib, both scalp clonality and the number of expanded CD8+ clones among the top 100 scalp clones went down significantly. Unlike mouse skin, which is dominated by gammadelta T cells, normal human skin has resident alphabeta T cells that are also sequenced, and this complicates analysis of the scalp TCR repertoire. Shared TCR sequences between patients were less evident than in mice, which may be partly attributable to HLA diversity in the patient population. Compared with normal scalp, lesional scalp, particularly in alopecia totalis/universalis, had higher clonality and more expanded CD8+ clones, which suggests antigenic drive. During tofacitinib treatment, many expanded lesional clones remained in scalp and blood, and this persistence may partly explain relapse after treatment is stopped. Because the treated cohort was small and included a single nonresponder, larger studies are needed to assess links between baseline CD8+ expansion and response.

This clone has a handful of counts. Its antigen is unknown. Base qualities are not recorded, but no much larger clone differs from it by a single base. The sample's time point, from its label and the paper: about 4 weeks on oral tofacitinib. This sample's treatment or condition label indicates: oral pan-JAK inhibitor, 5-10 mg twice daily. Lesional scalp punch biopsies and peripheral blood were obtained from alopecia areata patients. PBMCs were isolated by density centrifugation and stained for CD3, CD4 and CD8, and CD4+ and CD8+ T cells were sorted on a FACSAria. The CDR3 goes from the cysteine to the phenylalanine over 16 residues. The sequence is cut down to CDR3 DNA, 48 bases in frame from base 1. CDR1 and CDR2 are read off the germline V gene as SGHVS and FQNEAQ. V and J are truncated by 5 bases and 0 bases respectively, leaving an intervening sequence of 14 bases.

The chain is encoded by TRBV7-8 joined to TRBJ1-3, with the D gene call left open. Source: CD4+ T cells sorted from blood, taken at week 4, from a patient treated with tofacitinib. The clonotype comes from a human donor with alopecia areata. The CDR3 protein sequence reads: CASSPRIPGSGNTIYF. The nucleotide sequence reads as follows: TGTGCCAGCAGCCCCAGGATCCCCGGCTCTGGAAACACCATATATTTT. Extended through the reference TRBV7-8 and TRBJ1-3 proteins, this CDR3 yields the full variable domain: GAGVSQSPRYKVAKRGQDVALRCDPISGHVSLFWYQQALGQGPEFLTYFQNEAQLDKSGLPSDRFFAERPEGSVSTLKIQRTQQEDSAVYLCASSPRIPGSGNTIYFGEGSWLTVV.